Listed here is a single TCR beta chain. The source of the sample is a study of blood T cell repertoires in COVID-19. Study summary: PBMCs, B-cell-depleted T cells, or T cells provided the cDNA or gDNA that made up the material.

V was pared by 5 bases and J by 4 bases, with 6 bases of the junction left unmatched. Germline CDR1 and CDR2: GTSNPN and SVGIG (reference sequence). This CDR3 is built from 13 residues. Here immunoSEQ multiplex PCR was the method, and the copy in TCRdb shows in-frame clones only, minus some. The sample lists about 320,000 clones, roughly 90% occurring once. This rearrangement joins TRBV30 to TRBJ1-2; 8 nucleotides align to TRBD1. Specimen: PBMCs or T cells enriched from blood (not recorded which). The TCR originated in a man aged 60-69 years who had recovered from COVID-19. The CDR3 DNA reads TGTGCCTGGTCGGGACAGGTTCTCTATGGCTACACCTTC. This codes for CAWSGQVLYGYTF.